This T cell receptor beta chain is from a study of T cell responses to AZD1222 COVID-19 vaccine. General study points: Just 5 to 7 people given AZD1222 tested seropositive at baseline. The sample set comprised mostly white British donors with more females, and clonal diversity was possibly underestimated. Researchers took repertoire samples only after the peak T cell response had come.

To note about this clone: The antigen remains undetermined.

TCRdb keeps only in-frame clones here, not all; method: immunoSEQ multiplex PCR. This table has about 100,000 clones, about 92% appearing once. There are 16 residues in the CDR3. Germline trimming cut 0 bases from V and 8 bases from J; bases unmatched to any gene: 12. Germline values: CDR1 SEHNR, CDR2 FQNEAQ (reference sequence). Sequencing was performed on peripheral blood, taken on day 0 of AZD1222 vaccination. The rearrangement links TRBV7-9 to TRBJ1-1; 7 nucleotides line up with TRBD1. This sequence originates from an adult in good health. For the CDR3, the DNA is TGTGCCAGCAGCTTAGCAGGGGCAGGGGGAGGGGTAGAAGCTTTCTTT. It specifies CASSLAGAGGGVEAFF. Complete variable domain (other parts from reference TRBV7-9 and TRBJ1-1): DTGVSQNPRHKITKRGQNVTFRCDPISEHNRLYWYRQTLGQGPEFLTYFQNEAQLEKSRLLSDRFSAERPKGSFSTLEIQRTEQGDSAMYLCASSLAGAGGGVEAFFGQGTRLTVV.